A single sample is the source of the 20 T cell receptor beta chains below, sequenced in a study of control samples from healthy donors and cancer patients. Profiling relied on immunoSEQ multiplex PCR, and the TCRdb table lists in-frame clones only, not all of them. Among approximately 60,000 clones listed, approximately 90% were seen once. The sequencing input was PBMCs. The receptor source for this set is a woman in her fifties or sixties with colorectal cancer.

This CDR3 reads CASSRQGASTDTQYF. In DNA form, the CDR3 reads TGTGCCAGCAGCCGACAGGGCGCAAGCACAGATACGCAGTATTTT. V is TRBV11-2 and J is TRBJ2-3; 7 positions agree with TRBD1. CDR1 is SGHAT, CDR2 FQNNGV, per germline. After removal of 5 bases from V and 0 bases from J, the junction contained 5 bases not matched to a gene. This CDR3 has 15 residues.

The V and J genes are TRBV9 and TRBJ1-4; D is uncertain. V lost 0 bases and J lost 0, with 3 bases in between. CDR1 and CDR2 from the germline V gene are SGDLS and YYNGEE. This CDR3 contains 14 residues. For the CDR3, the DNA is TGTGCCAGCAGCGTAGGTCCAACTAATGAAAAACTGTTTTTT. It encodes CASSVGPTNEKLFF.

J is TRBJ1-4 and V is TRBV30; weak D call: TRBD1 (6 bases). Trimming stripped 0 bases from V and 5 bases from J, with 10 bases between. Germline CDR1 and CDR2: GTSNPN and SVGIG (reference sequence). CDR3 length: 14 residues. The CDR3 DNA reads TGTGCCTGGAGTGTGGACAGAGGCAATGAAAAACTGTTTTTT. This sequence encodes CAWSVDRGNEKLFF.

In its sample, this clone was seen once. The chain links TRBV11-2 to TRBJ2-1; 8 bases are shared with TRBD2. There are 17 residues in the CDR3. Germline loops: CDR1 SGHAT, CDR2 FQNNGV. The V segment lost 3 bases and the J segment 3 bases; nucleotides outside the gene matches: 10. The CDR3 spells CASSFSIAGKSYNEQFF. As DNA, the CDR3 is TGTGCCAGCAGCTTCTCCATAGCGGGGAAAAGCTACAATGAGCAGTTCTTC. Drawing the rest from reference TRBV11-2 and TRBJ2-1, the complete variable domain is EAGVAQSPRYKIIEKRQSVAFWCNPISGHATLYWYQQILGQGPKLLIQFQNNGVVDDSQLPKDRFSAERLKGVDSTLKIQPAKLEDSAVYLCASSFSIAGKSYNEQFFGPGTRLTVL.

This rearrangement joins TRBV7-3 to TRBJ2-7; 8 bases map to TRBD1. CDR3 length equals 13 residues. Germline CDR1 reads SGHTA; CDR2 reads FQGTGA. V was pared by 3 bases and J by 6 bases, with 4 bases of the junction left unmatched. This CDR3 reads CASSFGQGTEQYF. The CDR3 DNA follows: TGTGCCAGCAGCTTCGGACAGGGTACCGAGCAGTACTTC.

The chain has TRBV7-9 and TRBJ1-1; D unclear. V shed 6 bases and J shed 2 bases, with 10 bases lying between them. CDR3 length: 13 residues. Germline V gene data show CDR1 as SEHNR and CDR2 as FQNEAQ (reference sequence). The CDR3 sequence: CASSLFPNTEAFF. In DNA, the CDR3 is TGTGCCAGCAGTCTATTCCCCAACACTGAAGCTTTCTTT.

The genes are TRBV14 and TRBJ2-4; D gene uncertain. The CDR3 loop spans 14 amino acids. V lost 0 bases and J 6 bases, leaving 9 bases between the germline ends. CDR1 and CDR2 from the germline V gene are SGHDN and FVKESK. CDR3 region: CASSQDWSRNIQYF. The CDR3 DNA is TGTGCCAGCAGCCAAGATTGGAGTCGAAACATTCAGTACTTC.

The genes are TRBV6-2 or TRBV6-3 and TRBJ2-3; D is undetermined. Trimming stripped 4 bases from V and 2 bases from J, with 19 bases between. Germline CDR1 and CDR2: MNHEY and SVGEGT. The CDR3 contains 17 residues. The CDR3 here is CASSSASFRANTDTQYF. The CDR3 nucleotides are TGTGCCAGCAGTTCAGCAAGTTTTAGGGCAAACACAGATACGCAGTATTTT.

This clone was picked up a small number of times. This chain links TRBV4-1 with TRBJ2-1; D uncertain. The CDR3 sequence is 15 residues long. The germline V and J ends were trimmed by 1 base and 10 bases, with 17 bases remaining between them. Looked up from germline, CDR1 is MGHRA and CDR2 is YSYEKL. CDR3 amino acids: CASSQVTSSRWEQFF. DNA of the CDR3: TGCGCCAGCAGCCAAGTGACTTCGTCCCGATGGGAGCAGTTCTTC.

In DNA, the CDR3 is TGTGCCAGCAGCCCCTCGGGACAGGGATCCTACGAGCAGTACTTC. This encodes CASSPSGQGSYEQYF. This chain joins TRBV11-3 and TRBJ2-7, with TRBD1 matching over 9 bases. The V gene's germline CDR1 is SGHNT and CDR2 YENEEA. The CDR3 contains 15 residues. V shed 5 bases and J 1 base; nucleotides not matched to a gene: 6.

The chain uses TRBV7-2 and TRBJ2-7; D tentatively reads TRBD1 or TRBD2 (5 bases each). Trimming cost V 5 bases and J 2 bases, with 16 bases left between them. This CDR3 region has 15 residues. Germline V CDR1 and CDR2: SGHTA, FQGNSA. The CDR3 spells CASSPRGRRAYEQYF. DNA for the CDR3: TGTGCCAGCAGCCCAAGGGGCAGGCGGGCCTACGAGCAGTACTTC. The whole variable domain, filled in from reference TRBV7-2 and TRBJ2-7, reads GAGVSQSPSNKVTEKGKDVELRCDPISGHTALYWYRQSLGQGLEFLIYFQGNSAPDKSGLPSDRFSAERTGGSVSTLTIQRTQQEDSAVYLCASSPRGRRAYEQYFGPGTRLTVT.

The chain carries TRBV10-3 and TRBJ1-2, with 11 bases identical to TRBD1. Looked up from germline, CDR1 is ENHRY and CDR2 is SYGVKD. The CDR3 runs to 14 residues. V dropped 5 bases and J dropped 6; count of bases not matched to a gene: 5. CDR3 coding DNA: TGTGCCATCAGTCCGGGACAGGGGGAAGATGGCTACACCTTC. It is translated as CAISPGQGEDGYTF.

V is TRBV29-1 and J is TRBJ2-7; perhaps TRBD2 as D (5 bases). CDR1 and CDR2 (germline): SQVTM, ANQGSEA. The CDR3 runs 13 residues. V was cut by 6 bases and J by 3 bases, with 15 bases left in between. CDR3 coding DNA: TGCAGCGTCCTCGGTACTAGTCGCTACGAGCAGTACTTC. It is translated as CSVLGTSRYEQYF.

The chain links TRBV9 to TRBJ2-2, with D possibly called TRBD1 or TRBD2 (5 bases each). The CDR3 has 16 residues. In germline, CDR1 is SGDLS, CDR2 YYNGEE. V was trimmed by 0 bases and J by 4 bases, leaving 13 bases between them. DNA for the CDR3: TGTGCCAGCAGCGTAGCTTTGGGACCTGGCACCGGGGAGCTGTTTTTT. It codes for CASSVALGPGTGELFF.

The chain joins TRBV30 to TRBJ1-1; D is uncertain. The CDR3 sequence is 12 residues long. Germline V gene lookup returns CDR1 GTSNPN and CDR2 SVGIG (reference sequence). V was shortened by 0 bases and J by 6 bases, with 8 bases between the two germline ends. The CDR3 DNA sequence: TGTGCCTGGAGTGTAGCGGCAGCTGAAGCTTTCTTT. This gives the protein CAWSVAAAEAFF.

The V call is TRBV19, the J call TRBJ1-1; TRBD1 matches 8 bases. The CDR3 has 14 amino acids. V lost 5 bases and J lost 0; bases outside the gene matches: 2. Germline V gene data show CDR1 as LNHDA and CDR2 as SQIVND (reference sequence). The CDR3, as DNA: TGTGCCAGTAGTGCGGACAGGGTGAACACTGAAGCTTTCTTT. Translated: CASSADRVNTEAFF.

V and J are TRBV3-1 (or the pseudogene TRBV3-2) and TRBJ1-1, with a tentative D call TRBD1 (5 bases). This CDR3 has 15 amino acids. The germline V gene has CDR1 LGHDT and CDR2 YNNKEL (reference sequence). The V end was cut by 6 bases, the J end by 3 bases, with 17 bases between. For the CDR3, the DNA is TGTGCCAGCAGTCTCCCCGGGACCCTGTACACTGAAGCTTTCTTT. Translation gives CASSLPGTLYTEAFF.

The V and J genes are TRBV5-1 and TRBJ1-3, with 11 bases matching TRBD1. This CDR3 is built from 15 residues. Germline CDR1 is SGHRS and CDR2 is YFSETQ. The V gene end was trimmed by 4 bases and the J gene end by 7 bases; junction bases not matched to a gene: 7. The chain's CDR3 is CASSTAGTGGNTIYF. The CDR3 region has the DNA TGCGCCAGCAGCACCGCCGGGACAGGGGGTAACACCATATATTTT.

The chain has TRBV10-2 and TRBJ2-2; D is uncertain. Per the germline V gene, CDR1 is WSHSY and CDR2 is SAAADI. This CDR3 spans 16 amino acids. V was pared by 3 bases and J by 2 bases, with 13 bases between. The DNA for the CDR3 is TGCGCCAGCAGTGACGTGTCTCGCGCCAACACCGGGGAGCTGTTTTTT. Residues: CASSDVSRANTGELFF.

The chain uses TRBV6-6 and TRBJ2-3; TRBD2 matches 11 bases. The CDR3 runs 16 residues. Germline V gene sequence: CDR1 MNHNY, CDR2 SVGAGI (reference sequence). Germline trimming cut 5 bases from V and 2 bases from J; bases unmatched to any gene: 6. CDR3 loop: CASSGLAGGPTDTQYF. The CDR3 DNA follows: TGTGCCAGCAGTGGTCTAGCGGGGGGTCCCACAGATACGCAGTATTTT.